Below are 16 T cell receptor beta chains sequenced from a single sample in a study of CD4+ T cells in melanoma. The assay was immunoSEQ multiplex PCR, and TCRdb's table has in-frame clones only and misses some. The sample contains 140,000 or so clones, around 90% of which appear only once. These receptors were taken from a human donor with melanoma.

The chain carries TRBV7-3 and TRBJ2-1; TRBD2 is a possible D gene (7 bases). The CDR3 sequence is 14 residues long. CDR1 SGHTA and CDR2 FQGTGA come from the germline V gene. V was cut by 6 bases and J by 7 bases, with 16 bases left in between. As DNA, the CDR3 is TGTGCCAGCAGTCCCCCGGGGGGCGGGAATGAGCAGTTCTTC. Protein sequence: CASSPPGGGNEQFF.

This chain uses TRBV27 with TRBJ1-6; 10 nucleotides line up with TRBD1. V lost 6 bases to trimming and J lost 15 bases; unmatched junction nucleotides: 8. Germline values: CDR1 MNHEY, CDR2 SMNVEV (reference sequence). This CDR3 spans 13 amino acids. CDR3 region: CASRRSGQGHLHF. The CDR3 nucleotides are TGTGCCAGCAGGCGCTCGGGACAGGGGCACCTCCACTTT.

The CDR3 DNA sequence: TGCAGCGTTCAGGGACAGGCTAGAGGTGGCTACACCTTC. The encoded protein is CSVQGQARGGYTF. This rearrangement joins TRBV29-1 to TRBJ1-2; 8 bases line up with TRBD1. The CDR3 has 13 amino acids. V trimming: 5 bases; J trimming: 7 bases; junction bases outside the gene matches: 9. Per germline, CDR1 SQVTM and CDR2 ANQGSEA. Combining the CDR3 with reference TRBV29-1 and TRBJ1-2 gives the whole variable domain SAVISQKPSRDICQRGTSLTIQCQVDSQVTMMFWYRQQPGQSLTLIATANQGSEATYESGFVIDKFPISRPNLTFSTLTVSNMSPEDSSIYLCSVQGQARGGYTFGSGTRLTVV.

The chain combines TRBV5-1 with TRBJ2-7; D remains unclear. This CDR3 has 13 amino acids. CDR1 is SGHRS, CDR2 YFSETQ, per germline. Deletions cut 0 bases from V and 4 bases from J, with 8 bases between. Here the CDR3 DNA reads TGCGCCAGCAGCTTGGACTGGGATTACGAGCAGTACTTC. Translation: CASSLDWDYEQYF.

CDR3 in amino acids: CASSQRDITDTQYF. The CDR3 bases are TGTGCCAGCAGCCAGCGGGACATCACAGATACGCAGTATTTT. The chain links TRBV6-5 to TRBJ2-3; D might be TRBD2 (7 bases). The germline V gene has CDR1 MNHEY and CDR2 SVGAGI. The CDR3 runs 14 residues. The V end was cut by 6 bases, the J end by 2 bases, with 12 bases between.

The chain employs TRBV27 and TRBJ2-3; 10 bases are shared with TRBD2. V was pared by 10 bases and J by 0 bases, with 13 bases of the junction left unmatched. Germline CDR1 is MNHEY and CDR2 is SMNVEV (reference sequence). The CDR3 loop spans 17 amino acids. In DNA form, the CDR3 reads TGTGCCACCCGGAGGGTAGCGGGGGGAACTAGCACAGATACGCAGTATTTT. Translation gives CATRRVAGGTSTDTQYF.

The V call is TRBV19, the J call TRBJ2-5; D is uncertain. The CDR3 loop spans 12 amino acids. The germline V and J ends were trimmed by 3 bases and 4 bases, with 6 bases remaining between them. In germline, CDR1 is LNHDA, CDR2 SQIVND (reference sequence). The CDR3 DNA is TGTGCCAGTAGTATGGAGAGAGAGACCCAGTACTTC. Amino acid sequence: CASSMERETQYF.

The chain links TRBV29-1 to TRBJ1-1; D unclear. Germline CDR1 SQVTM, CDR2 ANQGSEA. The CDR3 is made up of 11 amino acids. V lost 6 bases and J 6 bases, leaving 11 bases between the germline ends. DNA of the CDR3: TGCAGCGTCCGAAGGGAAGCTGAAGCTTTCTTT. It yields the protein CSVRREAEAFF.

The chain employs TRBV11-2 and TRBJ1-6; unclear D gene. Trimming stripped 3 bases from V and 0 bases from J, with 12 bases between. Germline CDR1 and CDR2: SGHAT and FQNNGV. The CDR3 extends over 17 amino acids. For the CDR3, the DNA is TGTGCCAGCAGCTTGGGTAGTGTGCTCTCCTATAATTCACCCCTCCACTTT. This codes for CASSLGSVLSYNSPLHF.

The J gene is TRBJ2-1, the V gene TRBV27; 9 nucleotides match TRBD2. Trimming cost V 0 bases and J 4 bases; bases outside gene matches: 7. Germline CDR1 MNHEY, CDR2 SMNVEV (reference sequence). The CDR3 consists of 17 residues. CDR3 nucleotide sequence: TGTGCCAGCAGTTTATCGGTGAGGAGCGGGGGGTACAATGAGCAGTTCTTC. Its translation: CASSLSVRSGGYNEQFF.

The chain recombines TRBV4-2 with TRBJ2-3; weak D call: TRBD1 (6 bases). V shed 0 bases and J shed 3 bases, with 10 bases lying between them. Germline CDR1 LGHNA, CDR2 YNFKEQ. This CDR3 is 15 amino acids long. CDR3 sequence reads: CASSQDHRETDTQYF. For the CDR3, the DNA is TGTGCCAGCAGCCAAGACCACAGGGAGACAGATACGCAGTATTTT.

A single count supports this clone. The CDR3 nucleotides are TGCGCCAGCAGCCGGGGACTAGCGGGGTTCTCTAGCACAGATACGCAGTATTTT. Amino acids: CASSRGLAGFSSTDTQYF. The rearrangement uses TRBV5-1 and TRBJ2-3, with 13 nucleotides matching TRBD2. Germline V gene sequence: CDR1 SGHRS, CDR2 YFSETQ. The junction had 8 bases not matched to a gene; V was cut back by 4 bases and J by 0 bases. This CDR3 spans 18 amino acids.

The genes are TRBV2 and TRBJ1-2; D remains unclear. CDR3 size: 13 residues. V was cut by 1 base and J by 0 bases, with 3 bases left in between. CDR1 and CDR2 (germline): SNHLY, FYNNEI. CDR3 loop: CASSEVANYGYTF. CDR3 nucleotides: TGTGCCAGCAGTGAAGTAGCTAACTATGGCTACACCTTC.

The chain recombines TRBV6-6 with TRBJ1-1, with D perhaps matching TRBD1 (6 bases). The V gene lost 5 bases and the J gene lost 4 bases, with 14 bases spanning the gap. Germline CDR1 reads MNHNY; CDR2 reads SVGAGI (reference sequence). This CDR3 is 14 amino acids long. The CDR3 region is CASSPRGTGTEAFF. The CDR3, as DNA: TGTGCCAGCAGTCCTAGGGGGACGGGCACTGAAGCTTTCTTT.

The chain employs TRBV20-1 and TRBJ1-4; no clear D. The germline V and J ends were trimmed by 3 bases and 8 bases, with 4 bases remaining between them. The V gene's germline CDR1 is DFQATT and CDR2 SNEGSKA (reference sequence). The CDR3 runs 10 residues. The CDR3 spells CSASYEKLFF. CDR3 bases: TGCAGTGCTAGTTACGAAAAACTGTTTTTT.

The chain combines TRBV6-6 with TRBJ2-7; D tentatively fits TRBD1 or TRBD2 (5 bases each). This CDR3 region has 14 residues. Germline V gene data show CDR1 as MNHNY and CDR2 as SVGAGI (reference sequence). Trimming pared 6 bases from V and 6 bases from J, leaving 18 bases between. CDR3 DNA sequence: TGTGCCAGCAGGAGCGAGGGGTCGCGTCTCGAGCAGTACTTC. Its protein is CASRSEGSRLEQYF.